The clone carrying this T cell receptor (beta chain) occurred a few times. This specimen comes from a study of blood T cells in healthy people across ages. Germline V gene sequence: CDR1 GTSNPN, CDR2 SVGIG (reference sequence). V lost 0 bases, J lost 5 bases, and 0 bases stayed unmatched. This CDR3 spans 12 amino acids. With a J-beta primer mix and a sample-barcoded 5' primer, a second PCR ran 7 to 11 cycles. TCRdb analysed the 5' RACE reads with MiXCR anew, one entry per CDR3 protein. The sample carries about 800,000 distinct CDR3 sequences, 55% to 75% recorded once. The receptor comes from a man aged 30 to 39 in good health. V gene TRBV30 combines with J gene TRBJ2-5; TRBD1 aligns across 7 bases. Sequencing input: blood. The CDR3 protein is CAWSVQGETQYF. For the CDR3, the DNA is TGTGCCTGGAGTGTACAGGGGGAGACCCAGTACTTC.